This passage covers 2 T cell receptor beta chains from one sample sequenced in a study of T-cell reconstitution after alpha-beta-depleted transplantation in children. Unique molecular identifiers were incorporated during preparation of the TCRbeta library. TCRdb itself ran the PCR reads through MiXCR, one entry per CDR3 protein. The table shows a few hundred thousand distinct CDR3 sequences, with around a tenth occurring only once. Sequences were derived from peripheral blood, sampled 180 days after TCRalphabeta/CD19-depleted stem cell transplant. The receptors shown here come from a male patient aged 2 to 10 who had a stem cell transplant for chronic granulomatous disease, so the T cells may come from the graft donor.

The sample holds many counts of this clonotype. The chain couples TRBV7-9 to TRBJ1-3; 7 bases are a match to TRBD1. The CDR3 runs to 17 residues. J was trimmed by 0 bases and V by 6 bases; bases with no gene match: 11. Germline CDR1 SEHNR, CDR2 FQNEAQ (reference sequence). In DNA form, the CDR3 reads TGTGCCAGCAGTGGTCCGACAGGGATTGGCTCTGGAAACACCATATATTTT. It yields the protein CASSGPTGIGSGNTIYF. Complete variable domain (other parts from reference TRBV7-9 and TRBJ1-3): DTGVSQNPRHKITKRGQNVTFRCDPISEHNRLYWYRQTLGQGPEFLTYFQNEAQLEKSRLLSDRFSAERPKGSFSTLEIQRTEQGDSAMYLCASSGPTGIGSGNTIYFGEGSWLTVV.

This clonotype was seen ten or more times. The chain employs TRBV29-1 and TRBJ2-3; 10 bases match TRBD2. Germline values: CDR1 SQVTM, CDR2 ANQGSEA. The V and J ends lost 6 bases and 4 bases, in that order; junction bases with no gene match: 7. The CDR3 runs to 14 residues. CDR3 DNA sequence: TGCAGCGTCCTGGTGGGACTAGCGTCAGATACGCAGTATTTT. Protein product: CSVLVGLASDTQYF.